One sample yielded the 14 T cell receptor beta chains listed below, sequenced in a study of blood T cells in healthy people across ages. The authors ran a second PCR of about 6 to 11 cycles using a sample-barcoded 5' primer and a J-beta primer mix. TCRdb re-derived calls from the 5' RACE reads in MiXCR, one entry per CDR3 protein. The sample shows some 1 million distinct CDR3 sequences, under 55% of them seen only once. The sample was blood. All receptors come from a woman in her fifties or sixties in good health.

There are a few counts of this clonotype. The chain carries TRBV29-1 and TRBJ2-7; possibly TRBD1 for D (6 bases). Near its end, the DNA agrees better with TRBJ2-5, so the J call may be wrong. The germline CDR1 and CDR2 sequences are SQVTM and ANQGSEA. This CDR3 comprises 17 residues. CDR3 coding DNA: TGCAGCGCCCAAATACATGCAGGGGTCGATCCTAGTACGACCCAGTACTTC. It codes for CSAQIHAGVDPSTTQYF.

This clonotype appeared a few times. In DNA, the CDR3 is TGTGCCAGCAGCAAATATTGGACAGCGACCTACGAGCAGTACTTC. Its protein is CASSKYWTATYEQYF. The chain recombines TRBV21-1 with TRBJ2-7; the table's TRBD1 call for D was not verified on the DNA. TRBV21-1 is a pseudogene locus. The CDR3 has 15 residues.

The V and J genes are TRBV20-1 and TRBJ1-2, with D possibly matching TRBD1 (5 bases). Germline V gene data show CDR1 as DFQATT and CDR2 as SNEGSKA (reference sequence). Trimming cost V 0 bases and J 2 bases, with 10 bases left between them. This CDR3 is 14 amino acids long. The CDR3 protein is CSARDLRQNYGYTF. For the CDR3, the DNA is TGCAGTGCTAGAGATCTGAGACAGAACTATGGCTACACCTTC.

CDR3 loop: CASSPLTRGQSTDTQYF. The DNA for the CDR3 is TGTGCCAGCTCACCACTTACCCGGGGCCAAAGCACAGATACGCAGTATTTT. The rearrangement links TRBV18 to TRBJ2-3; the D call may be TRBD1 or TRBD2 (5 bases each). Per the germline V gene, CDR1 is KGHSH and CDR2 is LQKENI. This CDR3 is 17 amino acids long. Deletions cut 1 base from V and 0 bases from J, with 14 bases between.

The CDR3 loop is CSARDVSSGSLWETQYF. For the CDR3, the DNA is TGCAGTGCTAGAGATGTGTCTAGCGGGAGTTTATGGGAGACCCAGTACTTC. This chain connects TRBV20-1 to TRBJ2-5; 10 bases line up with TRBD2. Looked up from germline, CDR1 is DFQATT and CDR2 is SNEGSKA (reference sequence). The V and J ends lost 0 bases and 5 bases, in that order; junction bases with no gene match: 12. The CDR3 is 17 amino acids.

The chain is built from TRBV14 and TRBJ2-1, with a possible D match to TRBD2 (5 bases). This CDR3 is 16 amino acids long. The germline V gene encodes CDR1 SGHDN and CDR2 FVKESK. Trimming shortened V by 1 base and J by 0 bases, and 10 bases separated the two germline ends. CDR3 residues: CASSQVPGSSYNEQFF. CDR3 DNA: TGTGCCAGCAGCCAAGTTCCGGGGAGCTCCTACAATGAGCAGTTCTTC.

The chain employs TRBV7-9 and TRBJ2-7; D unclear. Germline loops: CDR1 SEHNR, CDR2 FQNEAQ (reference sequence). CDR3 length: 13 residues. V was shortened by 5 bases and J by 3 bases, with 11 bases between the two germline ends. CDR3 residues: CASSEDPLYEQYF. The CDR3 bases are TGTGCCAGCAGCGAGGACCCTCTCTACGAGCAGTACTTC.

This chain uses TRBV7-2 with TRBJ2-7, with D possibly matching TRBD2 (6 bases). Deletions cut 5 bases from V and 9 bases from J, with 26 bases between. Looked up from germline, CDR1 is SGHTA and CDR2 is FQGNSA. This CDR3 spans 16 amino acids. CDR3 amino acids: CASSKPPGREKDVQYF. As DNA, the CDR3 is TGTGCCAGCAGCAAACCACCGGGACGGGAGAAGGACGTGCAGTACTTC.

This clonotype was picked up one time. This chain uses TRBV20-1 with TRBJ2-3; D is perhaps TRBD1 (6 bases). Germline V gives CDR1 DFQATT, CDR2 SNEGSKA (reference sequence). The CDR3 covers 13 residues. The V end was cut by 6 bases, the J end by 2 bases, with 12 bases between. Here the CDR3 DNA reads TGCAGTGCCGTAAACAGGGTCACAGATACGCAGTATTTT. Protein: CSAVNRVTDTQYF.

CDR3 protein: CASSQLAGNQETQYF. The CDR3, as DNA: TGCGCCAGCAGCCAACTAGCGGGAAACCAAGAGACCCAGTACTTC. This chain joins TRBV4-1 and TRBJ2-5; TRBD2 matches at 9 bases. CDR1 MGHRA and CDR2 YSYEKL come from the germline V gene. CDR3 length: 15 residues. V lost 2 bases, J lost 0 bases, and 1 base stayed unmatched.

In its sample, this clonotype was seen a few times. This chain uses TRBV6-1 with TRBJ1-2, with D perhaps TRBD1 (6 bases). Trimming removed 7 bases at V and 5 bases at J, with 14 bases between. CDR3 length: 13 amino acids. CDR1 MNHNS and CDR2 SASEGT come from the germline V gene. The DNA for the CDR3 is TGTGCCAGCACAAGAACAGGGCTATATGGCTACACCTTC. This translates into CASTRTGLYGYTF.

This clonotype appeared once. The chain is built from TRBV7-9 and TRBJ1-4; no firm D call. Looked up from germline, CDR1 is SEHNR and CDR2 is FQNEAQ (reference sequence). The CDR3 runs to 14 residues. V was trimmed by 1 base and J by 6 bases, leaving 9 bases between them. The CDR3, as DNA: TGTGCCAGCAGCTTAGAAGGACCCGATGAAAAACTGTTTTTT. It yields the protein CASSLEGPDEKLFF.

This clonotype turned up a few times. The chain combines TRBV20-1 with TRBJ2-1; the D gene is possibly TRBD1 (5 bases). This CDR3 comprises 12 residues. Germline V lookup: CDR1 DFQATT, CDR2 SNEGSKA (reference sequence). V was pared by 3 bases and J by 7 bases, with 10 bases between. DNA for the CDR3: TGCAGTGCTAGTCAGGGATTGAATGAGCAGTTCTTC. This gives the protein CSASQGLNEQFF.

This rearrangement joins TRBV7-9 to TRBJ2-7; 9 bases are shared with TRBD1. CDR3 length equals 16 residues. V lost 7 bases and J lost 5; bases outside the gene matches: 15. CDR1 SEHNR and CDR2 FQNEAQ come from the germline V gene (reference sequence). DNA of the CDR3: TGTGCCAGCATCCGAACCGGGACAGGGAATTCGAACGAGCAGTACTTC. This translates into CASIRTGTGNSNEQYF. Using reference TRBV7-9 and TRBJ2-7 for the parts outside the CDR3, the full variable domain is DTGVSQNPRHKITKRGQNVTFRCDPISEHNRLYWYRQTLGQGPEFLTYFQNEAQLEKSRLLSDRFSAERPKGSFSTLEIQRTEQGDSAMYLCASIRTGTGNSNEQYFGPGTRLTVT.